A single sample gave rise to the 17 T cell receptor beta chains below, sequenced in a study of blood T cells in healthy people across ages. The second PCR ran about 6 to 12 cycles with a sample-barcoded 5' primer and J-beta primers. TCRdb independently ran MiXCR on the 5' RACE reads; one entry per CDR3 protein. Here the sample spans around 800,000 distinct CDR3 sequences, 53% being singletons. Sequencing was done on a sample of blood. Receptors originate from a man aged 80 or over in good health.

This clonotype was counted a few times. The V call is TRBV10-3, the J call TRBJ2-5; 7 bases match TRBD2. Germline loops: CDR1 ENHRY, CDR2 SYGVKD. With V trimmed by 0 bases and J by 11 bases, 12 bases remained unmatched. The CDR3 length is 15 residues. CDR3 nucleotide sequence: TGTGCCATCAGTGAGTCCGGGACGGGAGGTGGGGAGCAGTACTTC. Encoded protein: CAISESGTGGGEQYF.

CDR3 residues: CASSLITSQRSGYGYTF. In DNA form, the CDR3 reads TGTGCCAGCAGCCTAATCACTTCGCAGAGGTCTGGATATGGCTACACCTTC. This chain uses TRBV3-1 with TRBJ1-2; no definite D call. V gave up 4 bases and J gave up 5 bases, with 23 bases separating them. This CDR3 is 17 amino acids long. Germline lookup yields CDR1 LGHDT and CDR2 YNNKEL (reference sequence).

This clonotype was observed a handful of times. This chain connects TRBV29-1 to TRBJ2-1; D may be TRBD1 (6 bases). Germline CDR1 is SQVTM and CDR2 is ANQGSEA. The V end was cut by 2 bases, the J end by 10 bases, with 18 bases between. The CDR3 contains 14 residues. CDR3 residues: CSVEIPRGIDEQFF. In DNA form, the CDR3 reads TGCAGCGTTGAAATTCCGAGGGGGATAGACGAGCAGTTCTTC.

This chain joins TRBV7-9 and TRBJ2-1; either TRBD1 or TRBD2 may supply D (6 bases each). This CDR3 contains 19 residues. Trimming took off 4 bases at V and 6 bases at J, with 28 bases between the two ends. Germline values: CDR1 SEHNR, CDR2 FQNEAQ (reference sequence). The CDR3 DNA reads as TGTGCCAGCAGCTCCAAACCCGGACTATCAAGAGGGGGGTTCAATGAGCAGTTCTTC. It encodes CASSSKPGLSRGGFNEQFF. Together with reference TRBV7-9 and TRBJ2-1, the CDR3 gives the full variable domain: DTGVSQNPRHKITKRGQNVTFRCDPISEHNRLYWYRQTLGQGPEFLTYFQNEAQLEKSRLLSDRFSAERPKGSFSTLEIQRTEQGDSAMYLCASSSKPGLSRGGFNEQFFGPGTRLTVL.

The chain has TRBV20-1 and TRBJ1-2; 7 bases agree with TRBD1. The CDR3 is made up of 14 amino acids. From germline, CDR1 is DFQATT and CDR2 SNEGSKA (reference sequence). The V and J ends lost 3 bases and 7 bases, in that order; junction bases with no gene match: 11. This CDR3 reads CSASLQGNEGGYTF. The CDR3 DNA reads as TGCAGTGCTAGCTTACAGGGGAATGAGGGTGGCTACACCTTC.

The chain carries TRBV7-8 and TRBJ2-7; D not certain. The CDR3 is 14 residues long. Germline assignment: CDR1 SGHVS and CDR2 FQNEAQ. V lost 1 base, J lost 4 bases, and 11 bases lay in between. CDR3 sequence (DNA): TGTGCCAGCAGCTTAGGTTTTGGGGTTTACGAGCAGTACTTC. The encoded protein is CASSLGFGVYEQYF.

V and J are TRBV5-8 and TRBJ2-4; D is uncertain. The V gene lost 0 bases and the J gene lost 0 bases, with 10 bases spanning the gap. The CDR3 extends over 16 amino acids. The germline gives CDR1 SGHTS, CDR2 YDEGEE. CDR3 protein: CASSLGQALAKNIQYF. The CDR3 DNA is TGTGCCAGCAGCTTGGGGCAGGCTCTAGCCAAAAACATTCAGTACTTC.

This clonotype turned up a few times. As DNA, the CDR3 is TGTGCCGGACAGGGATTCACAGATACGCAGTATTTT. This gives the protein CAGQGFTDTQYF. This chain links TRBV7-6 with TRBJ2-3, with 8 bases fitting TRBD1. CDR1 and CDR2 from the germline V gene are SGHVS and FNYEAQ. The J segment lost 2 bases and the V segment lost 11 bases, leaving 3 bases of the junction unmatched. The CDR3 covers 12 residues. The full variable domain, its missing parts supplied by reference TRBV7-6 and TRBJ2-3, is GAGVSQSPRYKVTKRGQDVALRCDPISGHVSLYWYRQALGQGPEFLTYFNYEAQQDKSGLPNDRFSAERPEGSISTLTIQRTEQRDSAMYRCAGQGFTDTQYFGPGTRLTVL.

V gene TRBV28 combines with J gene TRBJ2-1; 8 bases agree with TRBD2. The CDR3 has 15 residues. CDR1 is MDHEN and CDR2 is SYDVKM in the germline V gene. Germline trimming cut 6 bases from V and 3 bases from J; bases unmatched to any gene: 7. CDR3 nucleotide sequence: TGTGCCAGCAGGTTCCGGGGACTAGGCTACAATGAGCAGTTCTTC. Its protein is CASRFRGLGYNEQFF.

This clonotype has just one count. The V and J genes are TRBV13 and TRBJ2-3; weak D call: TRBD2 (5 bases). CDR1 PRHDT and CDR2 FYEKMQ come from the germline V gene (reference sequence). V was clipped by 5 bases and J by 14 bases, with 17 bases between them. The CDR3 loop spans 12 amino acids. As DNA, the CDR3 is TGTGCCAGCAGCGCCGCTAGCTTTGACGCGTATTTT. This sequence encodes CASSAASFDAYF.

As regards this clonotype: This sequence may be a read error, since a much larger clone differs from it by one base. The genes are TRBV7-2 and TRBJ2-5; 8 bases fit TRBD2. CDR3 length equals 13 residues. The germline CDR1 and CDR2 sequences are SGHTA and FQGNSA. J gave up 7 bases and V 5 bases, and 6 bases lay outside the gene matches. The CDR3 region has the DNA TGTACCAGCAGCCTAAGCGGGAGTGGGACCCAGTACTTC. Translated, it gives CTSSLSGSGTQYF.

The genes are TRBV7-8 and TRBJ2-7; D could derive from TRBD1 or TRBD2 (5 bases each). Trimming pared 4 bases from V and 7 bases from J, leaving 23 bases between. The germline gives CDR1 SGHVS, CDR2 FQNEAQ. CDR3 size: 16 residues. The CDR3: CASSYRRDGMFNEQYF. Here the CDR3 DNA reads TGTGCCAGCAGCTACCGTCGGGACGGGATGTTCAATGAGCAGTACTTC.

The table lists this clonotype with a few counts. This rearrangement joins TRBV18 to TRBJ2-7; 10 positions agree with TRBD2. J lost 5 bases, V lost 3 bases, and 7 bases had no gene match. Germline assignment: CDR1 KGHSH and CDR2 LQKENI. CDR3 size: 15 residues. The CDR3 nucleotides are TGTGCCAGCTCACCTCCTAGCGGGAGTACCCACGAGCAGTACTTC. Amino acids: CASSPPSGSTHEQYF.

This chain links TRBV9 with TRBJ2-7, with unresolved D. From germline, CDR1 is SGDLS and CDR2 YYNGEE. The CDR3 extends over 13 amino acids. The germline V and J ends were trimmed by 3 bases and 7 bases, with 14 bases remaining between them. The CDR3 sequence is CASSEGPTREQYF. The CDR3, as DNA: TGTGCCAGCAGCGAAGGCCCAACGAGGGAGCAGTACTTC.

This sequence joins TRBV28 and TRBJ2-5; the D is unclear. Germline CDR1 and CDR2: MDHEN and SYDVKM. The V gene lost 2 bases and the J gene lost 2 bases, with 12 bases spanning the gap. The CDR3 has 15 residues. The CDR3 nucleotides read TGTGCCAGCAGTTTAAATCGGCGGTTACAAGAGACCCAGTACTTC. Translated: CASSLNRRLQETQYF. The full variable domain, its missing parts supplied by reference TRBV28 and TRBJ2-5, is DVKVTQSSRYLVKRTGEKVFLECVQDMDHENMFWYRQDPGLGLRLIYFSYDVKMKEKGDIPEGYSVSREKKERFSLILESASTNQTSMYLCASSLNRRLQETQYFGPGTRLLVL.

The CDR3 coding sequence is TGCAGTGGCCAGCGAGGACCTCTCTCCTACGAGCAGTACTTC. Its translation is CSGQRGPLSYEQYF. This rearrangement joins TRBV20-1 to TRBJ2-7; D remains unclear. V was clipped by 7 bases and J by 0 bases, with 16 bases between them. The CDR3 length is 14 residues. The germline V gene encodes CDR1 DFQATT and CDR2 SNEGSKA (reference sequence).

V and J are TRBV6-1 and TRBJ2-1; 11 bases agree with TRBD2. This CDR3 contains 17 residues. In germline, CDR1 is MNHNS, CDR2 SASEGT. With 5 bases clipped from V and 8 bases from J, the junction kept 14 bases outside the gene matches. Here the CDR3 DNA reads TGTGCCAGCAGTCCTAGACTAGCGGGGAAAAACCTCGATGAGCAGTTCTTC. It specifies CASSPRLAGKNLDEQFF.